The T cell receptor (beta chain) described here comes from a study of CD8+CD57+ T cells in acquired aplastic anemia. At the level of the study: Quantities of DNA derived from sorted CD4+ and CD8+ cells averaged approximately 3 ug.

This clonotype has a count of ten or more. Its antigen is undetermined. V dropped 4 bases and J dropped 8 bases, with 11 bases sitting between them. Germline-derived CDR1 and CDR2 are SNHLY and FYNNEI. The CDR3 is 13 residues long. Investigators profiled TCR beta VDJ and CDR3 from genomic DNA template. Using its own MiXCR run on the reads, TCRdb lists one record per CDR3 protein. The profile shows about 200,000 distinct CDR3 sequences, roughly 50% of them singletons. Study-wide results and limits: Common to patients and controls were about 31 CD8+ CDR3 sequences. In CD8+ cells, Simpson's diversity showed no significant difference between patients and controls.

It was patients with CD8+CD57+ cell expansion by flow cytometry who were chosen for sequencing. Everyone among the patients had severe acquired aplastic anemia. Sequencing input: sorted CD4+, CD8+, or CD8+CD57+ T cells (not recorded which) from PBMCs. This chain links TRBV2 with TRBJ1-4, with D possibly matching TRBD1 (5 bases). The TCR was taken from a human donor with aplastic anemia. Here the CDR3 DNA reads TGTGCCAGCAGTGCTGACAGTCAGGAAAAACTGTTTTTT. Its translation: CASSADSQEKLFF.